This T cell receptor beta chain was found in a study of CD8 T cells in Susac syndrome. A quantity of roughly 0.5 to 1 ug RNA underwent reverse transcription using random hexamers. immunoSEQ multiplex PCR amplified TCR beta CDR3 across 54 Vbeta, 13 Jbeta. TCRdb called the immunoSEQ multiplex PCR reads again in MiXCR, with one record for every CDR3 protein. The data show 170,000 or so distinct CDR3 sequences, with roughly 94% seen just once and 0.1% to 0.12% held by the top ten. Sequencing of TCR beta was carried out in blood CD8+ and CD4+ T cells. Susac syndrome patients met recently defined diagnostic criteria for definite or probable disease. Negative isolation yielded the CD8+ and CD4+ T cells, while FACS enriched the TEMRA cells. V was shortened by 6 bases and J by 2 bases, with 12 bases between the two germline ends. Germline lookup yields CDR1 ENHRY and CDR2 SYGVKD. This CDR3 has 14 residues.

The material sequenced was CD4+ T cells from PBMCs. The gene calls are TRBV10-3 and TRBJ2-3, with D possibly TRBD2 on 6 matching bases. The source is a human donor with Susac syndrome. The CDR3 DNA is TGTGCCATCAGGGGGTGGAGGGCCACAGATACGCAGTATTTT. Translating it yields CAIRGWRATDTQYF.